These 4 T cell receptor beta chains came from one sample sequenced in a study of technical replicates of blood from several donors. Clones were read by immunoSEQ multiplex PCR, and TCRdb kept only the in-frame ones, dropping some. This sample has more than 90,000 clones; just over 95% occur once, and the top ten carry approximately 0.2%. Sequencing input: T cells isolated from PBMCs. These receptors all come from a human donor in good health.

The chain recombines TRBV7-3 with TRBJ2-1; 11 nucleotides match TRBD2. The trim removed 5 bases at V and 4 bases at J, leaving 4 bases unmatched. The length of the CDR3 is 15 residues. The germline CDR1 and CDR2 sequences are SGHTA and FQGTGA. This CDR3 reads CASSPRLAGYNEQFF. The CDR3 nucleotides read TGTGCCAGCAGCCCCCGACTAGCGGGGTACAATGAGCAGTTCTTC.

The chain links TRBV19 to TRBJ1-6; 7 bases are a match to TRBD1. Germline CDR1 reads LNHDA; CDR2 reads SQIVND (reference sequence). Losses at the gene ends were 3 bases for V and 6 bases for J; bases not matched to a gene: 11. The CDR3 has 17 amino acids. CDR3 in amino acids: CASSMFRQGGPNSPLHF. DNA for the CDR3: TGTGCCAGTAGTATGTTCCGACAGGGTGGCCCTAATTCACCCCTCCACTTT.

The chain recombines TRBV11-2 with TRBJ1-6; no firm D call. The CDR3 has 14 residues. Germline lookup yields CDR1 SGHAT and CDR2 FQNNGV. The germline V and J ends were trimmed by 2 bases and 13 bases, with 15 bases remaining between them. The CDR3, as DNA: TGTGCCAGCAGCTTATTGGGGAGGGAATTCCCCCTCCACTTT. Residues: CASSLLGREFPLHF.

V gene TRBV6-5 combines with J gene TRBJ2-1; TRBD2 aligns across 9 bases. The CDR3 runs to 15 residues. The J segment lost 7 bases and the V segment lost 5 bases, leaving 9 bases of the junction unmatched. The germline CDR1 and CDR2 sequences are MNHEY and SVGAGI. CDR3 protein: CASSKISGSGNEQFF. CDR3 sequence (DNA): TGTGCCAGCAGTAAAATTAGCGGGAGCGGAAATGAGCAGTTCTTC.